The present TCR beta chain was sequenced within a study of T cells expressing NK-cell markers. The overall study: Sequencing of TCR beta repertoires drew on sorted CD3+CD56+NKG2C+, CD3+CD56+NKG2C- and CD3+CD56-NKG2C+ T cells. Eight donors were sequenced, seven testing HCMV-seropositive and one testing seronegative. Study-level points and caveats: There were several donors in whom these clonotypes also led the CD3+CD56-NKG2C+ fraction.

The CDR3 has 14 amino acids. From germline, CDR1 is SGHKS and CDR2 YYEKEE (reference sequence). A 5'RACE template switching approach incorporating UMIs was used to make TCR beta cDNA. TCRdb re-called the 5' RACE reads and catalogs CDR3 proteins one per entry, DNA excluded. This table lists 400,000 to 550,000 distinct CDR3 sequences. On this clonotype itself: Antigen: not known.

This receptor was taken from a woman aged 18 to 75 in good health. The sequencing input was blood T cells: a sorted CD56 or NKG2C T cell subset, CD4+ or CD8+ T cells, or bulk PBMC T cells (not recorded which). The chain combines TRBV5-5 with TRBJ1-2; the TCRdb D gene call, TRBD1, has no DNA to confirm it. The CDR3 sequence: CASRLTGGARSYTF.